The 11 T cell receptor beta chains reported below all come from one sample, sequenced in a study of control samples from healthy donors and cancer patients. Profiling relied on immunoSEQ multiplex PCR, and the TCRdb table lists in-frame clones only, not all of them. The sample yields about 54,000 clones, 95% to 97% seen once. The sample was blood. Receptor source: a woman in her twenties or thirties in good health.

The rearrangement uses TRBV11-1 and TRBJ2-7, with D uncertain. Germline loops: CDR1 SGHAT, CDR2 FQDESV (reference sequence). The CDR3 extends over 12 amino acids. V was pared by 3 bases and J by 3 bases, with 6 bases between. CDR3 sequence: CASSLYSYEQYF. In DNA form, the CDR3 reads TGTGCCAGCAGCTTGTACAGCTACGAGCAGTACTTC.

The chain has TRBV3-1 (or the pseudogene TRBV3-2) and TRBJ2-5; TRBD2 matches at 8 bases. The CDR3 has 16 amino acids. Germline values: CDR1 LGHDT, CDR2 YNNKEL (reference sequence). The junction had 9 bases not matched to a gene; V was cut back by 4 bases and J by 2 bases. In nucleotides, the CDR3 is TGTGCCAGCAGCCCCCGGACTAGCCAAAGGCAAGAGACCCAGTACTTC. Its protein is CASSPRTSQRQETQYF.

The rearrangement uses TRBV2 and TRBJ2-3, with D hard to call. Germline V gene sequence: CDR1 SNHLY, CDR2 FYNNEI. The CDR3 covers 13 residues. V lost 0 bases to trimming and J lost 9 bases, with 10 bases between them. DNA for the CDR3: TGTGCCAGCAGTGAAGCGTTCAGTTACACGCAGTATTTT. Its translation: CASSEAFSYTQYF.

The V call is TRBV20-1, the J call TRBJ2-1; 10 nucleotides line up with TRBD1. The CDR3 has 15 residues. CDR1 is DFQATT, CDR2 SNEGSKA, per germline (reference sequence). Germline trimming cut 6 bases from V and 7 bases from J; bases unmatched to any gene: 12. CDR3 in DNA: TGCAGTGCGAGTCCCGGGACAGGGGATAGTAATGAGCAGTTCTTC. Amino acids: CSASPGTGDSNEQFF.

This chain uses TRBV7-9 with TRBJ2-3, with D maybe TRBD1 (6 bases). CDR1 and CDR2 (germline): SEHNR, FQNEAQ (reference sequence). The CDR3 is made up of 15 amino acids. V was shortened by 3 bases and J by 5 bases, with 15 bases between the two germline ends. CDR3 residues: CASSFPTGFEDTQYF. CDR3 DNA sequence: TGTGCCAGCAGCTTTCCAACAGGGTTCGAAGATACGCAGTATTTT.

This chain links TRBV28 with TRBJ2-7; 11 nucleotides match TRBD1. This CDR3 has 15 amino acids. V shed 5 bases and J 4 bases; nucleotides not matched to a gene: 7. Germline lookup yields CDR1 MDHEN and CDR2 SYDVKM. The CDR3 here is CASSVPGQGEYEQYF. The CDR3 nucleotides are TGTGCCAGCAGTGTACCGGGACAGGGGGAGTACGAGCAGTACTTC.

The genes are TRBV9 and TRBJ1-6, with TRBD1 as a possible D gene (5 bases). The CDR3 has 15 residues. Germline V gene data show CDR1 as SGDLS and CDR2 as YYNGEE. V shed 4 bases and J shed 8 bases, with 16 bases lying between them. The CDR3 protein is CASSPVGRMDSPLHF. As DNA, the CDR3 is TGTGCCAGCAGCCCTGTGGGACGGATGGATTCACCCCTCCACTTT. The full variable domain, its missing parts supplied by reference TRBV9 and TRBJ1-6, is DSGVTQTPKHLITATGQRVTLRCSPRSGDLSVYWYQQSLDQGLQFLIQYYNGEERAKGNILERFSAQQFPDLHSELNLSSLELGDSALYFCASSPVGRMDSPLHFGNGTRLTVT.

This clone was seen just once. The chain joins TRBV23-1 to TRBJ2-5; a weak D match, TRBD2 (6 bases). TRBV23-1 is marked as an open reading frame, function uncertain. The CDR3 sequence is 12 residues long. The ends were cut back, 6 bases at V and 4 bases at J, with 9 bases in the middle. This CDR3 is CASRTSLETQYF. CDR3 nucleotide sequence: TGCGCCAGCAGAACTAGCTTAGAGACCCAGTACTTC.

This chain joins TRBV19 and TRBJ2-7, with 8 nucleotides matching TRBD1. The CDR3 has 14 residues. Germline CDR1 and CDR2: LNHDA and SQIVND (reference sequence). With 5 bases clipped from V and 2 bases from J, the junction kept 5 bases outside the gene matches. The CDR3 nucleotides are TGTGCCAGTAGTCCGGGGACAGGAGCCTACGAGCAGTACTTC. Its translation is CASSPGTGAYEQYF.

A note on this clone: The junction and the germline gene differ at one end; a read error may be behind it. The V gene is TRBV19, the J gene TRBJ2-5, with a weak D call TRBD1 (8 bases). Germline CDR1 is LNHDA and CDR2 is SQIVND (reference sequence). This CDR3 has 17 amino acids. CDR3 in DNA: TGTGCCAGTAGTATCCCCAGGGGGCTCGCGGGAGCGGAGACCCGGTACTTC. Protein: CASSIPRGLAGAETRYF. The full variable domain, completed using reference TRBV19 and TRBJ2-5, is DGGITQSPKYLFRKEGQNVTLSCEQNLNHDAMYWYRQDPGQGLRLIYYSQIVNDFQKGDIAEGYSVSREKKESFPLTVTSAQKNPTAFYLCASSIPRGLAGAETRYFGPGTRLLVL.

J is TRBJ1-1 and V is TRBV7-9, with D uncertain. The CDR3 covers 16 residues. Germline V CDR1 and CDR2: SEHNR, FQNEAQ (reference sequence). Trimming cost V 5 bases and J 1 base, with 17 bases left between them. The DNA of the CDR3 is TGTGCCAGCAGCCATTCAGCCGGCCCGGGGAACACTGAAGCTTTCTTT. This sequence encodes CASSHSAGPGNTEAFF.